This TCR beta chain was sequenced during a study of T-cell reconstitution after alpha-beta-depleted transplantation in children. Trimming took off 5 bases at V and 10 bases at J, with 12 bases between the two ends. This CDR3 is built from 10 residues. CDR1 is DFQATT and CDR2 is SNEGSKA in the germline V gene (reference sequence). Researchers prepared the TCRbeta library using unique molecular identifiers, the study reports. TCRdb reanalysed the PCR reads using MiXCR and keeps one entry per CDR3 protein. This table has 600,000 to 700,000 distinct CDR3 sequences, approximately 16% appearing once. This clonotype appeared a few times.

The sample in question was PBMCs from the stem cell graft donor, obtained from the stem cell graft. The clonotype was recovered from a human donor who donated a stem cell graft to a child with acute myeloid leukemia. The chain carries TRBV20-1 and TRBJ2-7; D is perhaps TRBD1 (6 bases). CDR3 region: CSAAGTPQYV. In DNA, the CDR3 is TGCAGTGCTGCCGGGACACCTCAGTACGTC.